A single sample gave rise to the 4 T cell receptor beta chains below, sequenced in a study of human T cells and chemical hapten exposure (dated by TCRdb to 2020 to 2022). Interpreted using the paper, the time point label stands for: patch test 2, 6 weeks after DPC sensitization. According to the study, the label for this sample's treatment or condition signals: therapeutic diphenylcyclopropenone sensitization with weekly scalp DPC. Receptor amplification or capture employed RACE. Sequencer: NextSeq 500. Using fastp at Q25 and MiXCR, TCRdb reprocessed the public reads and kept productive beta chains. CDR3 protein sequences are deduplicated, and each keeps its most common genes and DNA. In this sample the table shows about 80,000 distinct CDR3 sequences, roughly a tenth of which occur a single time. The ten largest make up approximately 2.5% of the sample. This specimen was whole blood, taken in connection with sensitization to the hapten diphenylcyclopropenone (DPC). These receptors were collected from a woman younger than 45 with alopecia areata. Some clones in this sample may be carry-over from other donors' samples.

This sequence joins TRBV3-1 and TRBJ2-2; D gene uncertain. V lost 1 base, J lost 9 bases, and 12 bases lay in between. Germline lookup yields CDR1 LGHDT and CDR2 YNNKEL (reference sequence). This CDR3 is built from 14 residues. CDR3 residues: CASSQGTSPRELFF. In DNA form, the CDR3 reads TGTGCCAGCAGCCAAGGAACCTCCCCCCGGGAGCTGTTTTTT.

Comments on this clonotype: Just one base apart from a much larger clone, this may be a read error. The rearrangement joins TRBV6-2 or TRBV6-3 to TRBJ2-2, with D possibly matching TRBD1 (6 bases). V lost 4 bases, J lost 4 bases, and 16 bases lay in between. CDR3 length equals 16 residues. Germline CDR1 MNHEY, CDR2 SVGEGT. For the CDR3, the DNA is TGTGCCAGCAGTTTCCCAACCGGACAGCCCACCGGGGAGCTGTTTTTT. Translating it yields CASSFPTGQPTGELFF.

The V call is TRBV27, the J call TRBJ2-7, with D unclear. The CDR3 spans 14 residues. Germline V gene data show CDR1 as MNHEY and CDR2 as SMNVEV (reference sequence). V lost 2 bases and J lost 2, with 10 bases in between. The CDR3 DNA follows: TGTGCCAGCAGTTTAAAGGCAGGAGCCTACGAGCAGTACTTC. Its translation is CASSLKAGAYEQYF.

In its sample, this clonotype was seen many times. V is TRBV29-1 and J is TRBJ1-1; no clear D gene. V was clipped by 7 bases and J by 3 bases, with 6 bases between them. CDR3 length equals 10 residues. The V gene's germline CDR1 is SQVTM and CDR2 ANQGSEA. The CDR3 here is CSASYTEAFF. DNA for the CDR3: TGCAGCGCGTCATACACTGAAGCTTTCTTT.